This T cell receptor (beta chain) was recorded in a study of cytomegalovirus exposure and HLA in healthy donors. Study at large: Of around 400 genotyped donors, roughly 81% grouped in the Caucasian-associated ancestry cluster. Broader study findings: Of the V segments, some could not be distinguished, including TRBV6-2 and TRBV6-3, and were excluded. It was likely that a cluster of highly shared sequence variants was a sequencing artifact.

Germline V gene sequence: CDR1 LNHNV, CDR2 YYDKDF (reference sequence). Trimming removed 6 bases from V and 3 bases from J; junction bases left unmatched: 10. The CDR3 runs 15 residues. Comments on this clone: Its cognate antigen is unknown.

PCR involved 60 Vbeta and 13 Jbeta primers. Here immunoSEQ multiplex PCR was the method, and the copy in TCRdb shows in-frame clones only, minus some. The data contain 130,000 to 150,000 clones, roughly 79% of them seen just once; the ten biggest clones take up under 10%. The TCR was taken from a woman aged 55-69 years in good health and CMV-seropositive. The chain couples TRBV15 to TRBJ1-1; 7 nucleotides line up with TRBD1. The sample consisted of PBMCs. The DNA of the CDR3 is TGTGCCACCAGAGTAGGGGGCATTAGGGACACTGAAGCTTTCTTT. Its translation: CATRVGGIRDTEAFF.